The T cell receptor beta chain described here comes from a study of breast tumors, draining lymph nodes, adjacent tissues. Study-wide findings and caveats: Data only fit, rather than demonstrated, lymph node origin of most tumor T cells. Most tumor T cells seemingly derive from lymph node, then expand in tumor.

The lymph nodes were axillary draining lymph nodes from breast cancer patients. TCRdb itself ran the multiplex PCR reads through MiXCR, one entry per CDR3 protein. The table records roughly 100,000 distinct CDR3 sequences, less than 40% of them present only once. This clonotype was seen repeatedly, ten times or more. Its specificity is unknown. The V and J ends lost 1 base and 2 bases, in that order; junction bases with no gene match: 6. This CDR3 is 16 amino acids long. Germline V gene sequence: CDR1 MNHEY, CDR2 SVGEGT. The receptor's source is a female donor with breast cancer. Some clones in this sample may be carry-over from other donors' samples. The gene calls are TRBV6-2 or TRBV6-3 and TRBJ2-5; 8 bases line up with TRBD2. The specimen was axillary lymph node tissue. DNA for the CDR3: TGTGCCAGCAGTTACTTAGCGGGGTCAATTCAAGAGACCCAGTACTTC. It encodes CASSYLAGSIQETQYF.